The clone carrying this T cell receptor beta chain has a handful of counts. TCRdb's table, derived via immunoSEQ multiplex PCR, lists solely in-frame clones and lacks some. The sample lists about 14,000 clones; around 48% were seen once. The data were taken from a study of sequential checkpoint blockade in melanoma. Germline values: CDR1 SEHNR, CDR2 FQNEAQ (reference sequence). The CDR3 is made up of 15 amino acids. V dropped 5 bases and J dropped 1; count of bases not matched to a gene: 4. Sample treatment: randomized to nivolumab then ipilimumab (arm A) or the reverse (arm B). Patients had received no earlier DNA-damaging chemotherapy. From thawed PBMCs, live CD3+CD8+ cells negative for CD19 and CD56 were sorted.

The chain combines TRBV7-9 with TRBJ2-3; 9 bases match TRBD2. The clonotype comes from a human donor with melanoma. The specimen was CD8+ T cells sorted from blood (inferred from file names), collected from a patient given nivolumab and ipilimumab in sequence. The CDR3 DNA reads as TGTGCCAGCAGCACGGGGACTAGCCGCACAGATACGCAGTATTTT. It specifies CASSTGTSRTDTQYF.